The 18 T cell receptor beta chains in this list originate from one sample, sequenced in a study of cytomegalovirus exposure and HLA in healthy donors. The PCR had 60 Vbeta and 13 Jbeta primers. This table comes from immunoSEQ multiplex PCR, and its TCRdb copy is limited to in-frame clones, with some not included. The sample includes roughly 200,000 clones, about four fifths of them seen just once. Source material: PBMCs. Receptor source: a male donor in good health and CMV-seronegative.

V and J are TRBV10-2 and TRBJ1-2; D gene uncertain. V lost 6 bases and J 1 base, leaving 18 bases between the germline ends. This CDR3 is built from 16 residues. Germline CDR1 reads WSHSY; CDR2 reads SAAADI. The chain's CDR3 is CASRGPFEGINYGYTF. As DNA, the CDR3 is TGCGCCAGCAGAGGCCCCTTTGAGGGAATTAACTATGGCTACACCTTC.

The chain uses TRBV19 and TRBJ2-7, with 7 bases matching TRBD1. The CDR3 sequence is 15 residues long. Germline lookup yields CDR1 LNHDA and CDR2 SQIVND (reference sequence). V was pared by 5 bases and J by 2 bases, with 9 bases of the junction left unmatched. DNA for the CDR3: TGTGCCAGTAGTGCCCAGGGGGTGTTGACCTACGAGCAGTACTTC. It specifies CASSAQGVLTYEQYF.

The genes are TRBV28 and TRBJ2-7; 9 positions agree with TRBD2. The CDR3 runs 14 residues. The junction had 6 bases not matched to a gene; V was cut back by 2 bases and J by 7 bases. Germline CDR1 and CDR2: MDHEN and SYDVKM. The CDR3, as DNA: TGTGCCAGCAGTTTAGTTAGCGGGAGTGAAGAGCAGTACTTC. It is translated as CASSLVSGSEEQYF. Based on the CDR3 plus reference TRBV28 and TRBJ2-7, the full variable domain is DVKVTQSSRYLVKRTGEKVFLECVQDMDHENMFWYRQDPGLGLRLIYFSYDVKMKEKGDIPEGYSVSREKKERFSLILESASTNQTSMYLCASSLVSGSEEQYFGPGTRLTVT.

The genes are TRBV28 and TRBJ2-4, with TRBD1 as a possible D gene (6 bases). From germline, CDR1 is MDHEN and CDR2 SYDVKM. The CDR3 has 14 amino acids. With 6 bases removed from V and 7 bases from J, the gap between germline ends came to 16 bases. The chain's CDR3 is CASRPGQSSNIQYF. CDR3 bases: TGTGCCAGCAGACCAGGACAGTCGAGCAACATTCAGTACTTC.

The V call is TRBV28, the J call TRBJ1-3; 8 bases map to TRBD1. The CDR3 sequence is 14 residues long. The germline V gene has CDR1 MDHEN and CDR2 SYDVKM. The V gene end was trimmed by 8 bases and the J gene end by 9 bases; junction bases not matched to a gene: 12. The CDR3 is CASGTGLFRATIYF. CDR3 sequence (DNA): TGTGCCAGCGGGACAGGCCTCTTCCGTGCCACCATATATTTT.

V gene TRBV21-1 combines with J gene TRBJ2-7; the table's D call, TRBD2, has no DNA check behind it. TRBV21-1 is a pseudogene. This CDR3 region has 16 residues. The CDR3 DNA reads as TGTGCCAGCAGCAAAGCCGGCGGGGGGACGACCTACGAGCAGTACTTC. As protein: CASSKAGGGTTYEQYF.

V and J are TRBV4-1 and TRBJ2-7, with TRBD2 identical over 8 bases. The J segment lost 6 bases and the V segment lost 1 base, leaving 8 bases of the junction unmatched. Germline V gene data show CDR1 as MGHRA and CDR2 as YSYEKL. The CDR3 runs to 15 residues. In nucleotides, the CDR3 is TGCGCCAGCAGCCAAGCTACTAGCGGTCTGGTCGAGCAGTACTTC. Protein sequence: CASSQATSGLVEQYF.

The chain employs TRBV4-1 and TRBJ1-1, with TRBD1 matching over 7 bases. J was trimmed by 6 bases and V by 4 bases; bases with no gene match: 8. Germline V gene data show CDR1 as MGHRA and CDR2 as YSYEKL. This CDR3 comprises 14 residues. The CDR3 spells CASSRAQGTAEAFF. The CDR3 bases are TGCGCCAGCAGCCGAGCACAGGGGACCGCTGAAGCTTTCTTT.

The rearrangement joins TRBV4-1 to TRBJ2-7; maybe TRBD2 (6 bases). Trimming left V 0 bases short and J 0 bases short, with 15 bases between. In germline, CDR1 is MGHRA, CDR2 YSYEKL. The length of the CDR3 is 17 residues. The CDR3, as DNA: TGCGCCAGCAGCCAAGAACCCCCCAGCGGGCTCTCCTACGAGCAGTACTTC. This gives the protein CASSQEPPSGLSYEQYF.

This chain uses TRBV30 with TRBJ2-1, with D possibly being TRBD1 (5 bases). CDR1 and CDR2 from the germline V gene are GTSNPN and SVGIG (reference sequence). The CDR3 spans 12 residues. V shed 3 bases and J shed 6 bases, with 9 bases lying between them. The chain's CDR3 is CAWSDSGNEQFF. The CDR3 DNA reads TGTGCCTGGAGCGACAGTGGCAATGAGCAGTTCTTC.

This chain joins TRBV9 and TRBJ1-3; TRBD1 is a possible D gene (6 bases). Trimming left V 0 bases short and J 2 bases short, with 12 bases between. This CDR3 has 16 amino acids. Germline loops: CDR1 SGDLS, CDR2 YYNGEE. This CDR3 reads CASSVAGTPPGNTIYF. CDR3 nucleotide sequence: TGTGCCAGCAGCGTAGCAGGGACACCCCCTGGAAACACCATATATTTT.

The rearrangement uses TRBV6-5 and TRBJ1-2, with 8 bases aligning to TRBD1. V lost 4 bases and J lost 4; bases outside the gene matches: 5. CDR3 length equals 14 residues. Germline CDR1 reads MNHEY; CDR2 reads SVGAGI. The CDR3: CASSCRQGCYGYTF. The CDR3 DNA is TGTGCCAGCAGTTGTCGACAGGGGTGCTATGGCTACACCTTC.

The chain couples TRBV6-5 to TRBJ2-5; no firm D call. The J call may be faulty, since TRBJ2-7 better matches the DNA end. CDR1 and CDR2 from the germline V gene are MNHEY and SVGAGI. The CDR3 covers 13 residues. CDR3 loop: CASRPPGYVEQYF. For the CDR3, the DNA is TGTGCCAGCAGGCCCCCGGGTTATGTCGAGCAGTACTTC.

The chain is built from TRBV28 and TRBJ2-7, with a tentative D call TRBD1 (6 bases). From germline, CDR1 is MDHEN and CDR2 SYDVKM. CDR3 length equals 13 residues. Trimming stripped 5 bases from V and 6 bases from J, with 14 bases between. CDR3 nucleotide sequence: TGTGCCAGCAGTCCCCCACAGGGCGGCGAGCAGTACTTC. As protein: CASSPPQGGEQYF.

This clone was recorded a few times. The gene calls are TRBV2 and TRBJ2-1, with 12 bases fitting TRBD1. CDR1 SNHLY and CDR2 FYNNEI come from the germline V gene. V trimming: 6 bases; J trimming: 8 bases; junction bases outside the gene matches: 8. The CDR3 consists of 15 residues. The CDR3 DNA follows: TGTGCCAGCAGACCGGGACAGGGGGCTTGGGATGAGCAGTTCTTC. Amino acid sequence: CASRPGQGAWDEQFF.

The rearrangement uses TRBV7-6 and TRBJ1-1; D might be TRBD1 (5 bases). The germline gives CDR1 SGHVS, CDR2 FNYEAQ. The CDR3 has 15 residues. With 7 bases removed from V and 4 bases from J, the gap between germline ends came to 19 bases. The CDR3 loop reads CASTAFVGVVTEAFF. DNA of the CDR3: TGTGCCAGCACGGCCTTCGTAGGGGTGGTCACTGAAGCTTTCTTT.

The V call is TRBV28, the J call TRBJ2-7; D not certain. In germline, CDR1 is MDHEN, CDR2 SYDVKM. The ends were cut back, 2 bases at V and 2 bases at J, with 10 bases in the middle. The CDR3 spans 14 residues. CDR3 DNA sequence: TGTGCCAGCAGTTTAATTGGCAGCGCCTACGAGCAGTACTTC. Its protein is CASSLIGSAYEQYF.

The chain is built from TRBV30 and TRBJ1-1; TRBD1 matches 9 bases. The CDR3 spans 12 residues. Germline V gene sequence: CDR1 GTSNPN, CDR2 SVGIG (reference sequence). V lost 5 bases and J lost 10; bases outside the gene matches: 8. The CDR3 region is CAWGTGGLAAFF. CDR3 coding DNA: TGTGCCTGGGGAACAGGGGGCTTAGCAGCTTTCTTT. The full variable domain, its missing parts supplied by reference TRBV30 and TRBJ1-1, is SQTIHQWPATLVQPVGSPLSLECTVEGTSNPNLYWYRQAAGRGLQLLFYSVGIGQISSEVPQNLSASRPQDRQFILSSKKLLLSDSGFYLCAWGTGGLAAFFGQGTRLTVV.